The present entry profiles one TCR beta chain with its context. This specimen belongs to a study of OX40 agonist ivuxolimab in advanced cancers. Method: immunoSEQ multiplex PCR; TCRdb's copy keeps in-frame clones and lacks some. The repertoire holds 75,000 or so clones, roughly 84% seen once, with 7.5% to 9% in the top ten. V was trimmed by 6 bases and J by 4 bases, leaving 16 bases between them. The CDR3 has 15 residues. Germline loops: CDR1 MNHEY, CDR2 SVGAGI. The rearrangement uses TRBV6-5 and TRBJ2-1, with D maybe TRBD1 (5 bases). The source was CD4+ or CD8+ T cells sorted from blood, collected in a trial of the OX40 agonist ivuxolimab. The clonotype originates from an adult with an advanced solid tumor such as melanoma, head and neck, liver or kidney cancer. The CDR3 sequence: CASRQGVGFYNEQFF. CDR3 in DNA: TGTGCCAGCAGACAAGGGGTGGGGTTTTACAATGAGCAGTTCTTC.